This T cell receptor (beta chain) is from a study of T cells in Graves' hyperthyroidism and ophthalmopathy. Whole-study results and caveats: Onset of ophthalmopathy came a median around 6.5 months after the model predicted it. Blood also carried most thyroid clonotypes expanded above 0.001.

This clonotype has only a few counts. Its antigen remains unknown. The CDR3 runs to 14 residues. Germline CDR1 reads SQVTM; CDR2 reads ANQGSEA. The V segment lost 8 bases and the J segment 0 bases; nucleotides outside the gene matches: 5. The source material, RNA transcripts, was used to amplify TCR beta CDR3 regions. With the HTBI primer set, the TCR CDR3 went through a first round of RT-PCR. TCRdb ran MiXCR on the multiplex PCR reads and lists one entry per CDR3 protein. This sample carries 500,000 to 600,000 distinct CDR3 sequences, 40% to 55% of them seen once, and the ten largest clones take 44%. On the basis of clinical symptoms, serum thyroxine and TRAb, thyroid ultrasound and orbital computed tomography, diagnoses were made.

The sequence came from an adult woman with Graves' disease, either hyperthyroidism or ophthalmopathy (not recorded which). The rearrangement joins TRBV29-1 to TRBJ1-1; 11 bases match TRBD1. What was sequenced was peripheral blood or thyroid tissue (not recorded which). The chain's CDR3 is CSSDRGQVNTEAFF. CDR3 in DNA: TGCAGCTCGGACAGGGGGCAGGTGAACACTGAAGCTTTCTTT.